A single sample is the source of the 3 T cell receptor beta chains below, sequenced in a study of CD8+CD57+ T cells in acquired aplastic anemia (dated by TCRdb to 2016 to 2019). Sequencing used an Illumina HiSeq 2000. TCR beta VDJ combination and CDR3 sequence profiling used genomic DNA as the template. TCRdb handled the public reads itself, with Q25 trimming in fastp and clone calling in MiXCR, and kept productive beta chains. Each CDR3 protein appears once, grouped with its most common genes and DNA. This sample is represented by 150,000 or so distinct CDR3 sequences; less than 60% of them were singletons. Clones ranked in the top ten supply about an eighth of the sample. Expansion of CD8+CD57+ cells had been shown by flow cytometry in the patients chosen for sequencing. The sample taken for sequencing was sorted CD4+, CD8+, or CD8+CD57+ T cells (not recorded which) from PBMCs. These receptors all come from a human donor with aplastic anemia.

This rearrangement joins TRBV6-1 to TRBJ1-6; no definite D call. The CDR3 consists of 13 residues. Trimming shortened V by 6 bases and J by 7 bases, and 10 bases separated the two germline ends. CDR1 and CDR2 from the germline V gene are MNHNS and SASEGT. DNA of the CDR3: TGTGCCAGCAGGGAGAAGTTGAATTCACCCCTCCACTTT. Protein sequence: CASREKLNSPLHF.

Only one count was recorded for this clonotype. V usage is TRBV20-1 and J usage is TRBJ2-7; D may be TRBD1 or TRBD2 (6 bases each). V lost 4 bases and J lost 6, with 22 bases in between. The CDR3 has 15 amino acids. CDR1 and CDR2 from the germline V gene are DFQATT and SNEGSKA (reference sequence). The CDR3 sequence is CSAKAVEGEVAEQYF. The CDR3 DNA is TGCAGTGCTAAGGCTGTGGAGGGGGAGGTGGCCGAGCAGTACTTC.

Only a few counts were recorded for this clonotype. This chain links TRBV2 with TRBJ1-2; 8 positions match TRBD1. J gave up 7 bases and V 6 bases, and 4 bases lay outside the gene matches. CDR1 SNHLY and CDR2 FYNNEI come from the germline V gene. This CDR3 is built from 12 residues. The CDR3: CASRRTGTGYTF. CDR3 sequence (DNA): TGTGCCAGCAGACGGACAGGGACTGGCTACACCTTC.